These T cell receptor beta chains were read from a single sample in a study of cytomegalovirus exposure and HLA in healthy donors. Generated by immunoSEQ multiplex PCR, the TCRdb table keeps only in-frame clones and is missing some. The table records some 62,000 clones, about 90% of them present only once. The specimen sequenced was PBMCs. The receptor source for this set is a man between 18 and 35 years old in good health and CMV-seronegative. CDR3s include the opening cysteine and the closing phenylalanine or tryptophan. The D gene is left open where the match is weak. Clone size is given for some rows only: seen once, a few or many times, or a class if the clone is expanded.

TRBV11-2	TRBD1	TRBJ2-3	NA	TGTGCCAGCAGCTTAAGGGGGACAGGGGACAGAGATACGCAGTATTTT	CASSLRGTGDRDTQYF
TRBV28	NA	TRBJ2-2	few	TGTGCCAGCAATCCCACTGGGGAGCTGTTTTTT	CASNPTGELFF
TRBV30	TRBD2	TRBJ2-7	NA	TGTGCCTGGAGTGTAAAGACTAGCGGGCTGGATTGCGAGCAGTACTTC	CAWSVKTSGLDCEQYF
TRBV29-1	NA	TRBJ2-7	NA	TGCAGCGTTGTTCGCGACAGACCCTACGAGCAGTACTTC	CSVVRDRPYEQYF
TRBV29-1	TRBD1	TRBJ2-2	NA	TGCAGCGTGGTGACAGGGCCCGGGGAGCTGTTTTTT	CSVVTGPGELFF
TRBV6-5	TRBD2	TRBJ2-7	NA	TGTGCCAGCAGCCGGACTAGCGGGGGGATCCACGAGCAGTACTTC	CASSRTSGGIHEQYF
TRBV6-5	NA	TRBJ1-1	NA	TGTACCAGCAGTACACCTCAGGGGAACACTGAAGCTTTCTTT	CTSSTPQGNTEAFF
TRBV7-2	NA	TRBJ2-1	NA	TGTGCCAGCAGCTGGGAGTCGGGTGAGCAGTTCTTC	CASSWESGEQFF
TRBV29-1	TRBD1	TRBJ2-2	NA	TGCAGCGTCGGTAGGGGGCAGTACACCGGGGAGCTGTTTTTT	CSVGRGQYTGELFF
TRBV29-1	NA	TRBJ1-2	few	TGCAGCTCAGAGGGGTCGGGGGGCCGAGGATCTGGCTACACCTTC	CSSEGSGGRGSGYTF
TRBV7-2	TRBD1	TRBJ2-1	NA	TGTGCCAGCAGCTTCGTGGACAGGGGGTACAATGAGCAGTTCTTC	CASSFVDRGYNEQFF
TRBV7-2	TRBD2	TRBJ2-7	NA	TGTGCCAGCAGCTCCTCTAGCGGGGGACTTTACGAGCAGTACTTC	CASSSSSGGLYEQYF
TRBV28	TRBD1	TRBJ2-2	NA	TGTGCGCTCCAGACAGGGGCTGACACCGGGGAGCTGTTTTTT	CALQTGADTGELFF
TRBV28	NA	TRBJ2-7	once	TGTGCCAGCATTACACCGGGACAACCCTACGAGCAGTACTTC	CASITPGQPYEQYF
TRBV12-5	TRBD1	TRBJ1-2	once	TGTGCTAGTGGATCACAGGGGTACTATGGCTACACCTTC	CASGSQGYYGYTF
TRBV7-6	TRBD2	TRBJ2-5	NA	TGTGCCAGCAGCAGACTAGCGGGACTCATCCAAGAGACCCAGTACTTC	CASSRLAGLIQETQYF
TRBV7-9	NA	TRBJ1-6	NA	TGTGCCAGCCAGCGGGACGGCCCGCGTCCCCTCCACTTT	CASQRDGPRPLHF
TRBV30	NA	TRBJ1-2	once	TGTGCCTGGAGTGCTGGACTGCCGAACTATGGCTACACCTTC	CAWSAGLPNYGYTF
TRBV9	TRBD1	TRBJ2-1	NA	TGTGCCAGCAGCCCCGACAGGGTAGGTTACAATGAGCAGTTCTTC	CASSPDRVGYNEQFF
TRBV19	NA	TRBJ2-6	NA	TGTGCCAGTAGTTCGGCTGGGGCCAACGTCCTGACTTTC	CASSSAGANVLTF
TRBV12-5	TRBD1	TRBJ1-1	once	TGTGCTAGTGGTACCGGGACAGCGGCCTTGAACACTGAAGCTTTCTTT	CASGTGTAALNTEAFF
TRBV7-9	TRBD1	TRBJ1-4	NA	TGTGCCAGCAGCTCTCCCCTCATGACAGGGCGAAATGAAAAACTGTTTTTT	CASSSPLMTGRNEKLFF
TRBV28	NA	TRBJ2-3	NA	TGTGCCAGCACCCTGCCGCAGGGCGCAGATACGCAGTATTTT	CASTLPQGADTQYF
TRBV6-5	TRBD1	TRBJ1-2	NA	TGTGCCAGCCGGCAGGGGGTTAACTATGGCTACACCTTC	CASRQGVNYGYTF
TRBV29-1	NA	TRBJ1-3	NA	TGCAGCGGAACGACAGAGCGCTCTGGAAACACCATATATTTT	CSGTTERSGNTIYF
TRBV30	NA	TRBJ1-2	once	TGTGCCTGGAGCTTAGAGGTTAACTATGGCTACACCTTC	CAWSLEVNYGYTF
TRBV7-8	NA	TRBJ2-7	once	TGTGCCAGCAGCTTAGAACGGGGATCCACCTACGAGCAGTACTTC	CASSLERGSTYEQYF
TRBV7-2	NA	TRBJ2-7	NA	TGTGCCAGCAGCAACCGGGACACCTACGAGCAGTACTTC	CASSNRDTYEQYF
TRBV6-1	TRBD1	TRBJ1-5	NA	TGTGCCAGCAGTCGGACAGGGACCTTGGAGCCCCAGCATTTT	CASSRTGTLEPQHF
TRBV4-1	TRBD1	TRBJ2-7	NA	TGCGCCAGCAGCCGAGAGGGGACAGGGGGTCCCTACGAGCAGTACTTC	CASSREGTGGPYEQYF
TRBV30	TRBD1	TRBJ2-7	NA	TGTGCCTGGGGGACAGGGCTGAACGAGCAGTACTTC	CAWGTGLNEQYF